In its sample, the clone carrying this TCR beta chain was seen a few times. The antigen remains unidentified. The sample belongs to a study of response to subunit inactivated influenza vaccine. TCRdb reanalysed the RT-PCR reads using MiXCR and keeps one entry per CDR3 protein. The sample yields 450,000 to 600,000 distinct CDR3 sequences, 7.6% seen once. Trimming took 5 bases from V and 1 from J; bases not matched to a gene: 12. This CDR3 comprises 16 residues. Per the germline V gene, CDR1 is DFQATT and CDR2 is SNEGSKA (reference sequence). Findings of the study overall: After each seasonal influenza vaccination, few new T cells are recruited, the authors suggested.

This clonotype was sampled from a man aged 50 to 75 who received an inactivated influenza vaccine. The chain is built from TRBV20-1 and TRBJ2-3, with 7 bases lining up with TRBD2. Here the sequenced sample was PBMCs from blood, taken around 25 months after vaccination. Written as DNA, the CDR3 is TGCAGTGCTTCCTCCGGGCCGGGGGGTGGCACAGATACGCAGTATTTT. Translating it yields CSASSGPGGGTDTQYF.